Detailed here is one T cell receptor (beta chain). Its antigen remains unknown. This sample is part of a study of cytomegalovirus exposure and HLA in healthy donors. Study findings and constraints: An analysis done earlier found most TCR beta V segments productive about 87% or about 30% of the time.

Germline loops: CDR1 GTSNPN, CDR2 SVGIG (reference sequence). With 2 bases removed from V and 4 bases from J, the gap between germline ends came to 12 bases. CDR3 length: 13 amino acids. The PCR was carried out with 60 Vbeta primers and 13 Jbeta primers. Data came from immunoSEQ multiplex PCR; TCRdb stores just in-frame clones and leaves some out. The sample has fewer than 250,000 clones, around 78% seen once. Sample: PBMCs. The receptor's source is a woman in her twenties or thirties in good health and CMV-seropositive. The chain has TRBV30 and TRBJ2-7, with a possible D match to TRBD2 (6 bases). The CDR3 DNA reads TGTGCCTGGAGTCCTGGGGCGGGGTACGAGCAGTACTTC. It is translated as CAWSPGAGYEQYF.